The clone carrying this T cell receptor (beta chain) turned up a few times. TCRdb's copy holds only in-frame clones and misses some; the assay was immunoSEQ multiplex PCR. The sample lists 370,000 or so clones, roughly four fifths seen once, with around 1% in the top ten. This sample is drawn from a study of blood T cell repertoires in COVID-19. Study-level information: The United States, Italy and Spain supplied acute and convalescent COVID-19 samples.

Germline CDR1 KGHSH, CDR2 LQKENI. The CDR3 loop spans 13 amino acids. With 1 base removed from V and 4 bases from J, the gap between germline ends came to 6 bases. The genes are TRBV18 and TRBJ2-3; D remains unclear. Sequencing was performed on peripheral blood. This clonotype was sampled from a human donor with acute or convalescent COVID-19. The donor label of this sample is uncertain. Here the CDR3 DNA reads TGTGCCAGCTCACCACGAGATGCAGATACGCAGTATTTT. Residues: CASSPRDADTQYF. The full variable domain, rest sourced from reference TRBV18 and TRBJ2-3, is NAGVMQNPRHLVRRRGQEARLRCSPMKGHSHVYWYRQLPEEGLKFMVYLQKENIIDESGMPKERFSAEFPKEGPSILRIQQVVRGDSAAYFCASSPRDADTQYFGPGTRLTVL.